A selection of T cell receptor beta chains follows, all from one sample in a study of T cells in Graves' hyperthyroidism and ophthalmopathy. Each CDR3 protein is one row after TCRdb ran MiXCR on the multiplex PCR reads. The sample shows about 640,000 distinct CDR3 sequences, 45% of them seen only once. The material sequenced was peripheral blood or thyroid tissue (not recorded which). These receptors were obtained from an adult man with Graves' disease, either hyperthyroidism or ophthalmopathy (not recorded which). The CDR3 runs from the conserved cysteine through the conserved F or W. Each record gives: J gene, V gene, D gene, clone size, CDR3 DNA, CDR3 protein. The D gene is left open where the match is weak. Only some rows state a clone size, as once, few, many or a class for expanded clones.

>TRBJ1-6|TRBV24-1|-|-
TGTGCCACCAGTGAATACGCAGGCTATAATTCACCCCTCCACTTT
CATSEYAGYNSPLHF
>TRBJ1-2|TRBV5-4|-|few
TGTGCCAGCAGCTTTAGGAGGACTGATGGCTACACCTTC
CASSFRRTDGYTF
>TRBJ2-7|TRBV20-1|TRBD2|-
TGCAGTGCTATTCGCCCGCGGGGGGCCTACGAGCAGTACTTC
CSAIRPRGAYEQYF
>TRBJ2-2|TRBV6-5|TRBD2|-
TGTGCCAGCAGCTTAGAGTCTAGCGGGAGTTGTAAGACCGGGGAGCTGTTTTTT
CASSLESSGSCKTGELFF
>TRBJ1-5|TRBV20-1|-|many
TGCAGTGCCGCCGATCCTTATAGCAATCAGCCCCAGCATTTT
CSAADPYSNQPQHF
>TRBJ2-7|TRBV10-3|TRBD2|-
TGTGCCATCAGTGAGTCGCGTAGCGGGGGAACCTACGAGCAGTACTTC
CAISESRSGGTYEQYF
>TRBJ1-6|TRBV7-8|TRBD1|many
TGTGCCAGCGGACAGGGTGTGAATTCACCCCTCCACTTT
CASGQGVNSPLHF
>TRBJ1-6|TRBV2|TRBD1|many
TGTGCCAGCAGTGAATCAACAGGGGGATCACCCCTCCACTTT
CASSESTGGSPLHF
>TRBJ1-2|TRBV12-3/TRBV12-4|-|few
TGTGCCAGCAGTTTTGGGTCAGCGAACTATGGCTACACCTTC
CASSFGSANYGYTF
>TRBJ1-1|TRBV7-9|TRBD1|-
TGTGCCAGCAGCTTATTGGGACAGGGGGCTGACACTGAAGCTTTCTTT
CASSLLGQGADTEAFF
>TRBJ2-7|TRBV20-1|TRBD2|few
TGCAGTACTAGAGATCGGCTAGCGGGATACTACGAGCAGTACTTC
CSTRDRLAGYYEQYF
>TRBJ1-4|TRBV7-9|TRBD1|few
TGTGCCAGCAGCCCTCTCCTGATCGTTGACAGGGATTCAACTAATGAAAAACTGTTTTTT
CASSPLLIVDRDSTNEKLFF
>TRBJ2-7|TRBV7-3|TRBD2|few
TGTGCCAGCAGCCCCCATCTAGCGGGAAGTAACGAGCAGTACTTC
CASSPHLAGSNEQYF
>TRBJ1-4|TRBV7-9|TRBD1|few
TGTGCCAGCAGCTTATCCCCCGATCTCGGGACAGGGGATGAAAAACTGTTTTTT
CASSLSPDLGTGDEKLFF
>TRBJ2-5|TRBV11-1|-|-
TGTGCCAGCAGCTTGGAGGGGGTGGAGGCCCAGTACTTC
CASSLEGVEAQYF
>TRBJ1-1|TRBV7-9|-|many
TGTGCCAGCAGCTTAGGGGTAACTGAAGCTTTCTTT
CASSLGVTEAFF
>TRBJ1-2|TRBV24-1|-|-
TGTGCCACCAGTGATAGGGGACAATCCTCTGGCTATGGCTACACCTTC
CATSDRGQSSGYGYTF
>TRBJ2-7|TRBV6-5|-|-
TGTGCCAGCAGTTACGGACTCCTCGGGCAGTACTTC
CASSYGLLGQYF
>TRBJ2-6|TRBV15|-|-
TGTGCCAGCTCACCAGCGGACTTAGGGATCTCTGGGGCCAACGTCCTGACTTTC
CASSPADLGISGANVLTF
>TRBJ1-2|TRBV19|-|-
TGTGCCTCGGGACAATCCCCCTACACCTTC
CASGQSPYTF
>TRBJ2-7|TRBV7-3|TRBD1|few
TGTGCCAGCAGCTTCCCGCCGGGGACAGGGGGACGTACCTCCTACGAGCAGTACTTC
CASSFPPGTGGRTSYEQYF
>TRBJ1-1|TRBV7-2|-|few
TGTGCCAGCAGCCAAGCCCTACAGGGTGCCACTGAAGCTTTCTTT
CASSQALQGATEAFF
>TRBJ2-7|TRBV10-3|-|-
TGTGCCATCGGGGAAGGATGGGACTACGAGCAGTACTTC
CAIGEGWDYEQYF
>TRBJ2-5|TRBV2|TRBD1|-
TGTGCCAGCTCCGGACAGGGACGACGCTGGGGGACCCAGTACTTC
CASSGQGRRWGTQYF
>TRBJ2-5|TRBV7-9|TRBD2|many
TGTGCCAGCAGCCCCCGGGAGGGTCAAGAGACCCAGTACTTC
CASSPREGQETQYF
>TRBJ1-1|TRBV25-1|-|-
TGTGCCAGCAGTGATCCCTCGGGCAGAGCGAACACTGAAGCTTTCTTT
CASSDPSGRANTEAFF